This T cell receptor beta chain comes out of a study of long-term antiretroviral therapy in people with HIV. Researchers report immunoSEQ v3.0 was run at survey level. Produced via immunoSEQ multiplex PCR; TCRdb's table is partial and in-frame only. Of around 25,000 clones in the sample, more than 70% were seen once. Germline CDR1 LNHDA, CDR2 SQIVND (reference sequence). The CDR3 has 13 residues. V lost 0 bases to trimming and J lost 4 bases, with 6 bases between them. The receptor comes from a young man with HIV. The sample here was unsorted PBMCs, taken 3 years after starting antiretroviral therapy. V and J are TRBV19 and TRBJ2-5, with D possibly matching TRBD2 (5 bases). This CDR3 is CASSIDRGETQYF. The CDR3 region has the DNA TGTGCCAGTAGTATAGACCGGGGAGAGACCCAGTACTTC. Full variable domain (remainder filled in from reference TRBV19 and TRBJ2-5): DGGITQSPKYLFRKEGQNVTLSCEQNLNHDAMYWYRQDPGQGLRLIYYSQIVNDFQKGDIAEGYSVSREKKESFPLTVTSAQKNPTAFYLCASSIDRGETQYFGPGTRLLVL.